This TCR beta chain was sequenced in a study of persistence of HIV-infected CD4 T cells. Cells were stimulated with CMV-infected fibroblast lysates at 10 ug/mL. Sorted nonresponding memory CD4+ T cells were CD40L-negative, CD69-negative, CD45RO-high. Sequencing used immunoSEQ version 4 in survey mode. Assay: immunoSEQ multiplex PCR; the TCRdb copy retains only in-frame clones and omits some. The sample carries tens of thousands of clones, roughly three quarters recorded once. In the case of this clone: The antigen is undetermined.

V was pared by 6 bases and J by 5 bases, with 17 bases between. Germline V gene sequence: CDR1 LNHDA, CDR2 SQIVND (reference sequence). The CDR3 length is 16 residues. This rearrangement joins TRBV19 to TRBJ1-6, with a tentative D call TRBD1 (6 bases). The receptor's source is an adult woman with HIV who was CMV-seropositive. This material consisted of CD4+ T cells sorted from PBMCs after roughly 18-hour stimulation, taken from a patient who received antiretroviral therapy. The CDR3 loop is CASRRGGGPNNSPLHF. The DNA for the CDR3 is TGTGCCAGTAGGAGGGGCGGGGGGCCCAATAATTCACCCCTCCACTTT.